The entry below gives a single T cell receptor (beta chain) sequence along with its context. Its antigen is currently unknown. This sample was taken from a study of T cell responses to AZD1222 COVID-19 vaccine. Study-level results: Unmutated variant regions are reportedly the target of nearly half of TCRs that are spike-specific. Repertoire sampling happened only post peak T cell response. Regions 160-218 and 743-854 held dominance among vaccine-associated CD4 TCRs, which spanned spike.

Only in-frame clones appear in the TCRdb table, and some are missing; sequencing was by immunoSEQ multiplex PCR. This sample's table reports around 150,000 clones. Trimming took off 2 bases at V and 1 base at J, with 8 bases between the two ends. The V gene's germline CDR1 is MDHEN and CDR2 SYDVKM. The CDR3 covers 14 residues. The chain links TRBV28 to TRBJ1-2, with TRBD1 as a possible D gene (6 bases). The TCR sequence derives from an adult in good health. The sequencing sample was made of peripheral blood. The CDR3 DNA is TGTGCCAGCAGTTTAGGGGGCCGTAACTATGGCTACACCTTC. It specifies CASSLGGRNYGYTF.